This entry lists 28 T cell receptor beta chains sequenced from one sample in a study of blood T cell repertoires in COVID-19. Only in-frame clones appear in the TCRdb table, and some are missing; sequencing was by immunoSEQ multiplex PCR. This sample carries around 53,000 clones, 76% of them seen once, and the ten largest clones take around 20%. Sequencing was done on a sample of peripheral blood. The receptors here all came from a man aged 45-65 years with active or convalescent COVID-19.

V gene TRBV27 combines with J gene TRBJ1-1; D uncertain. Germline-derived CDR1 and CDR2 are MNHEY and SMNVEV (reference sequence). The CDR3 length is 10 residues. V was clipped by 2 bases and J by 8 bases, with 3 bases between them. The CDR3 is CASSLLEAFF. DNA for the CDR3: TGTGCCAGCAGTTTACTAGAAGCTTTCTTT.

This clone showed up just a few times. The rearrangement joins TRBV7-3 to TRBJ2-2; TRBD2 is a possible D gene (5 bases). With 3 bases removed from V and 7 bases from J, the gap between germline ends came to 6 bases. The CDR3 runs to 12 residues. Germline lookup yields CDR1 SGHTA and CDR2 FQGTGA. The CDR3 loop is CASSFGSGELFF. In DNA, the CDR3 is TGTGCCAGCAGCTTTGGGAGCGGGGAGCTGTTTTTT.

The chain recombines TRBV27 with TRBJ2-7; TRBD1 matches 9 bases. Per the germline V gene, CDR1 is MNHEY and CDR2 is SMNVEV (reference sequence). J lost 7 bases, V lost 6 bases, and 16 bases had no gene match. This CDR3 is built from 16 residues. The CDR3: CASSRTPGQGGGEQYF. DNA of the CDR3: TGTGCCAGCAGCAGAACTCCGGGACAGGGTGGTGGTGAGCAGTACTTC.

The DNA of the CDR3 is TGTGCCAGCAGCTTAGCTGGGGGACAGTCACCCCTCCACTTT. This sequence encodes CASSLAGGQSPLHF. J is TRBJ1-6 and V is TRBV7-9; 7 nucleotides align to TRBD1. V dropped 0 bases and J dropped 10; count of bases not matched to a gene: 3. Germline V gene data show CDR1 as SEHNR and CDR2 as FQNEAQ (reference sequence). There are 14 residues in the CDR3.

The chain uses TRBV7-8 and TRBJ1-2, with TRBD1 matching over 8 bases. There are 12 residues in the CDR3. The V segment lost 5 bases and the J segment 7 bases; nucleotides outside the gene matches: 3. CDR1 SGHVS and CDR2 FQNEAQ come from the germline V gene. DNA for the CDR3: TGTGCCAGCAGCCGGACAGGGTTTGGCTACACCTTC. Translating it yields CASSRTGFGYTF.

A few counts support this clone. This chain uses TRBV29-1 with TRBJ2-5; 9 nucleotides align to TRBD1. There are 13 residues in the CDR3. The germline CDR1 and CDR2 sequences are SQVTM and ANQGSEA. V shed 7 bases and J 1 base; nucleotides not matched to a gene: 4. The CDR3 nucleotides read TGCAGCGCCACGACAGGGGGCCAAGAGACCCAGTACTTC. It is translated as CSATTGGQETQYF.

This chain uses TRBV10-3 with TRBJ1-1, with D perhaps TRBD1 (5 bases). The germline V gene has CDR1 ENHRY and CDR2 SYGVKD. The V end was cut by 7 bases, the J end by 2 bases, with 11 bases between. The CDR3 is 13 residues long. CDR3 DNA: TGTGCCATCAAGCTGGGGGGAAACACTGAAGCTTTCTTT. As protein: CAIKLGGNTEAFF.

This rearrangement joins TRBV5-4 to TRBJ2-5, with 7 bases aligning to TRBD1. The germline CDR1 and CDR2 sequences are SGHNT and YYREEE (reference sequence). The V gene end was trimmed by 0 bases and the J gene end by 5 bases; junction bases not matched to a gene: 10. There are 16 residues in the CDR3. The DNA of the CDR3 is TGTGCCAGCAGCTTGGCGGGGACAGCTAGTAGGGAGACCCAGTACTTC. Translation gives CASSLAGTASRETQYF.

The chain employs TRBV3-1 (or the pseudogene TRBV3-2) and TRBJ1-1; 10 bases agree with TRBD1. From germline, CDR1 is LGHDT and CDR2 YNNKEL (reference sequence). V was pared by 4 bases and J by 0 bases, with 11 bases of the junction left unmatched. This CDR3 has 18 amino acids. CDR3: CASSRQPGQGLMNTEAFF. Here the CDR3 DNA reads TGTGCCAGCAGCCGCCAACCGGGACAGGGGCTCATGAACACTGAAGCTTTCTTT.

The chain uses TRBV30 and TRBJ2-7, with 7 bases matching TRBD1. Germline V gene lookup returns CDR1 GTSNPN and CDR2 SVGIG (reference sequence). CDR3 length: 13 residues. Trimming removed 2 bases from V and 6 bases from J; junction bases left unmatched: 7. DNA of the CDR3: TGTGCCTGGAGTTCCGACAGGGTGGGCGAGCAGTACTTC. This translates into CAWSSDRVGEQYF.

The rearrangement links TRBV9 to TRBJ1-4, with a weak D call TRBD1 (5 bases). The CDR3 runs 14 residues. Germline CDR1 reads SGDLS; CDR2 reads YYNGEE. V gave up 2 bases and J gave up 8 bases, with 13 bases separating them. The DNA for the CDR3 is TGTGCCAGCAGCGTCACCGGGGGTAGGGAAAAACTGTTTTTT. Translating it yields CASSVTGGREKLFF. Full variable domain (missing parts from reference TRBV9 and TRBJ1-4): DSGVTQTPKHLITATGQRVTLRCSPRSGDLSVYWYQQSLDQGLQFLIQYYNGEERAKGNILERFSAQQFPDLHSELNLSSLELGDSALYFCASSVTGGREKLFFGSGTQLSVL.

The V gene is TRBV24-1, the J gene TRBJ2-1; TRBD2 matches 13 bases. This CDR3 is built from 16 residues. J was trimmed by 6 bases and V by 5 bases; bases with no gene match: 6. CDR1 KGHDR and CDR2 SFDVKD come from the germline V gene. The CDR3 region is CATSAPGLAGRNEQFF. For the CDR3, the DNA is TGTGCCACCAGTGCCCCGGGACTAGCGGGACGCAATGAGCAGTTCTTC.

V and J are TRBV7-2 and TRBJ2-3; 14 bases are shared with TRBD2. Germline lookup yields CDR1 SGHTA and CDR2 FQGNSA. This CDR3 has 19 amino acids. V trimming: 3 bases; J trimming: 0 bases; junction bases outside the gene matches: 8. CDR3 in DNA: TGTGCCAGCAGCTTGACTAGCGGGGGGGCTCCTAAAAGCACAGATACGCAGTATTTT. Translating gives CASSLTSGGAPKSTDTQYF.

This chain joins TRBV29-1 and TRBJ2-2; 13 bases fit TRBD2. The V and J ends lost 6 bases and 5 bases, in that order; junction bases with no gene match: 6. In germline, CDR1 is SQVTM, CDR2 ANQGSEA. The CDR3 contains 15 residues. CDR3 DNA: TGCAGCGTCGGGACTAGCGGGAAAGGTACCGGGGAGCTGTTTTTT. This sequence encodes CSVGTSGKGTGELFF.

CDR3 DNA sequence: TGTGCCAGCAGTTCCCGCCAACAGGGGAACCAGGGGGCTTTCTTT. Its translation: CASSSRQQGNQGAFF. The J gene is TRBJ1-1, the V gene TRBV6-5, with TRBD1 identical over 7 bases. After removal of 4 bases from V and 11 bases from J, the junction contained 16 bases not matched to a gene. CDR3 size: 15 residues. The germline V gene has CDR1 MNHEY and CDR2 SVGAGI.

This chain connects TRBV29-1 to TRBJ2-3; 9 bases match TRBD1. Trimming at V came to 3 bases and at J to 1 base, leaving 5 bases not matched to a gene. Germline V gene sequence: CDR1 SQVTM, CDR2 ANQGSEA. The CDR3 contains 15 residues. CDR3 DNA sequence: TGCAGCGTTGAGGACAGGGGAAGGGGCACAGATACGCAGTATTTT. Residues: CSVEDRGRGTDTQYF.

This clone appeared a few times. The rearrangement links TRBV11-2 to TRBJ1-6; D might be TRBD1 (5 bases). The CDR3 has 14 residues. Trimming took off 3 bases at V and 8 bases at J, with 11 bases between the two ends. Per germline, CDR1 SGHAT and CDR2 FQNNGV. The CDR3 DNA follows: TGTGCCAGCAGCTTCAAGCAGGGTGATTCACCCCTCCACTTT. Its translation is CASSFKQGDSPLHF.

The genes are TRBV10-3 and TRBJ2-3; 14 bases are a match to TRBD2. V lost 4 bases and J lost 1; bases outside the gene matches: 1. The CDR3 sequence is 16 residues long. Germline V gene lookup returns CDR1 ENHRY and CDR2 SYGVKD. CDR3: CAISGGLAGGTDTQYF. The CDR3 bases are TGTGCCATCAGTGGGGGACTAGCGGGAGGCACAGATACGCAGTATTTT.

V is TRBV19 and J is TRBJ2-7, with TRBD2 identical over 11 bases. This CDR3 region has 15 residues. V gave up 5 bases and J gave up 1 base; unmatched junction bases: 4. CDR1 LNHDA and CDR2 SQIVND come from the germline V gene (reference sequence). CDR3 protein: CASSGGTSGSYEQYF. The CDR3 region has the DNA TGTGCCAGTAGTGGCGGGACTAGCGGATCCTACGAGCAGTACTTC.

The CDR3 nucleotides read TGTGCCAGCAGAGGTACAGGGAGCAATCAGCCCCAGCATTTT. Protein sequence: CASRGTGSNQPQHF. This chain uses TRBV6-6 with TRBJ1-5; weak D call: TRBD1 (6 bases). The germline V gene has CDR1 MNHNY and CDR2 SVGAGI (reference sequence). The CDR3 spans 14 residues. The ends were cut back, 6 bases at V and 1 base at J, with 10 bases in the middle.

This clone occurred a few times. The chain is built from TRBV10-1 and TRBJ2-3; possible D gene TRBD2, 5 bases. This CDR3 spans 14 amino acids. Per germline, CDR1 WNHNN and CDR2 SYGVQD (reference sequence). Deletions cut 3 bases from V and 5 bases from J, with 12 bases between. For the CDR3, the DNA is TGCGCCAGCAGTGATGCGGGTGGACTAGATACGCAGTATTTT. Translated, it gives CASSDAGGLDTQYF.

This clone appeared a few times. The rearrangement uses TRBV7-6 and TRBJ2-7, with D possibly TRBD2 on 7 matching bases. The V gene's germline CDR1 is SGHVS and CDR2 FNYEAQ. The CDR3 extends over 15 amino acids. The germline V and J ends were trimmed by 2 bases and 6 bases, with 17 bases remaining between them. The CDR3 here is CASSLYTGGGVEQYF. DNA for the CDR3: TGTGCCAGCAGCTTATATACAGGAGGGGGGGTCGAGCAGTACTTC. The full variable domain, rest sourced from reference TRBV7-6 and TRBJ2-7, is GAGVSQSPRYKVTKRGQDVALRCDPISGHVSLYWYRQALGQGPEFLTYFNYEAQQDKSGLPNDRFSAERPEGSISTLTIQRTEQRDSAMYRCASSLYTGGGVEQYFGPGTRLTVT.

This clone has a single count. The junction and the germline gene differ at one end; a read error may be behind it. This CDR3 is also generated by other DNA sequences in the sample. The rearrangement links TRBV11-2 to TRBJ2-3, with no clear D. The V gene's germline CDR1 is SGHAT and CDR2 FQNNGV. This CDR3 has 12 residues. Here the CDR3 reads CASSFSRDTQYF. Here the CDR3 DNA reads TGTGCCAGCAGCTTTAGCAGAGATACGCAGTATTTT.

Only a few counts were recorded for this clone. The chain uses TRBV5-1 and TRBJ2-1, with 11 bases lining up with TRBD2. The CDR3 sequence is 14 residues long. In germline, CDR1 is SGHRS, CDR2 YFSETQ. The V and J ends lost 1 base and 8 bases, in that order; junction bases with no gene match: 2. The CDR3: CASSLTSGGDEQFF. For the CDR3, the DNA is TGCGCCAGCAGCTTGACTAGCGGGGGCGATGAGCAGTTCTTC.

This clone was recorded once. The V and J genes are TRBV5-4 and TRBJ1-2; 8 positions agree with TRBD1. Germline CDR1 and CDR2: SGHNT and YYREEE (reference sequence). V was pared by 3 bases and J by 8 bases, with 6 bases of the junction left unmatched. The CDR3 is 13 amino acids. The CDR3 reads CASSSRTGWGYTF. The CDR3 DNA reads as TGTGCCAGCAGCTCAAGGACAGGGTGGGGCTACACCTTC.

V and J are TRBV7-2 and TRBJ2-7, with 10 bases that match TRBD2. CDR3 length: 15 residues. The junction had 1 base not matched to a gene; V was cut back by 1 base and J by 1 base. The V gene's germline CDR1 is SGHTA and CDR2 FQGNSA. The CDR3 region has the DNA TGTGCCAGCAGCTTAGATAGCGGGGGGTCCTACGAGCAGTACTTC. Translation gives CASSLDSGGSYEQYF.

For the CDR3, the DNA is TGTGCCAGCAGCGTTAGGACCGGGACAGGAACCGGGGAGCTGTTTTTT. Protein sequence: CASSVRTGTGTGELFF. The chain recombines TRBV7-8 with TRBJ2-2, with 8 nucleotides matching TRBD1. This CDR3 region has 16 residues. V shed 5 bases, J shed 5 bases, and the junction held 10 bases outside the gene matches. CDR1 is SGHVS and CDR2 is FQNEAQ in the germline V gene.

The CDR3 region is CASSYAGYEQYF. CDR3 sequence (DNA): TGTGCCAGCAGTTACGCCGGTTACGAGCAGTACTTC. The chain has TRBV6-5 and TRBJ2-7, with D unclear. This CDR3 region has 12 residues. Germline V gene sequence: CDR1 MNHEY, CDR2 SVGAGI. The ends were cut back, 2 bases at V and 4 bases at J, with 6 bases in the middle.